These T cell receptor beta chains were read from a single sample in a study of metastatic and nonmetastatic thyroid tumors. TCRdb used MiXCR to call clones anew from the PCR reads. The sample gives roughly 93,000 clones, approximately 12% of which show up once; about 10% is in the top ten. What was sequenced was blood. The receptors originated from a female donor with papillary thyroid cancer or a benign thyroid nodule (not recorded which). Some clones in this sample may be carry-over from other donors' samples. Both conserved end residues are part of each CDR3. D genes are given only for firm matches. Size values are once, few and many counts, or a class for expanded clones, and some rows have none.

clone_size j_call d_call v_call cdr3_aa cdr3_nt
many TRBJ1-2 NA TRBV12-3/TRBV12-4 CASSLKWGFGYTF TGTGCCAGCAGTTTAAAATGGGGGTTTGGCTACACCTTC
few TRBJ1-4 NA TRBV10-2 CASSEVNEKLFF TGCGCCAGCAGTGAGGTTAATGAAAAACTGTTTTTT
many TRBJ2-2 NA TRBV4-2 CASSQDEGSGPGELFF TGTGCCAGCAGCCAAGATGAGGGGAGCGGGCCCGGGGAGCTGTTTTTT
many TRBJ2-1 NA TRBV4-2 CASSQEWQLPGEQFF TGTGCCAGCAGCCAAGAGTGGCAACTCCCCGGTGAGCAGTTCTTC
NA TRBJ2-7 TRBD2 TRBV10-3 CAISDTASGSYEQYF TGTGCCATCAGTGATACGGCTAGCGGGAGCTACGAGCAGTACTTC
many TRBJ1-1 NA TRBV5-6 CASSSRAQEPNTEAFF TGTGCCAGCAGTTCCAGGGCCCAGGAACCGAACACTGAAGCTTTCTTT
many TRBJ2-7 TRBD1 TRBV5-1 CASSLRQGAYEQYF TGCGCCAGCAGCTTACGACAGGGGGCCTACGAGCAGTACTTC
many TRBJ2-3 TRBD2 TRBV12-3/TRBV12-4 CASSPAGATDTQYF TGTGCCAGCAGCCCAGCGGGAGCCACAGATACGCAGTATTTT
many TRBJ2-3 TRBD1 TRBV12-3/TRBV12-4 CASSPPGGVDDTQYF TGTGCCAGCAGCCCCCCAGGGGGCGTCGATGATACGCAGTATTTT
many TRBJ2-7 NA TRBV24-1 CATSDSGNCEQYF TGTGCCACCAGTGATTCCGGGAACTGCGAGCAGTACTTC
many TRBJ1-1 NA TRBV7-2 CASSLQGTVNTEAFF TGTGCCAGCAGCTTACAGGGTACTGTGAACACTGAAGCTTTCTTT
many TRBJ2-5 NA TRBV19 CASSIPREETQYF TGTGCCAGTAGTATTCCAAGGGAAGAGACCCAGTACTTC
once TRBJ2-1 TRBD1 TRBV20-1 CSARRTGGGEQFF TGCAGTGCTAGAAGAACAGGGGGCGGTGAGCAGTTCTTC
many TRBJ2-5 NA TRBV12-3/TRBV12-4 CASSWAASSTYQETQYF TGTGCCAGCAGCTGGGCCGCCAGTTCCACTTACCAAGAGACCCAGTACTTC
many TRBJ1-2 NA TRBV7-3 CASSLGGAGGYTF TGTGCCAGCAGCTTGGGAGGCGCGGGTGGCTACACCTTC
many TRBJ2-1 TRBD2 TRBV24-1 CATSDEASGSGNEQFF TGTGCCACCAGTGACGAAGCTAGCGGGAGCGGGAATGAGCAGTTCTTC
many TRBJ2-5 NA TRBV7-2 CASSLDRTQYF TGTGCCAGCAGCTTAGACAGGACCCAGTACTTC
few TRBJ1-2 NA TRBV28 CASSLSERAGGHTF TGTGCCAGCAGTTTATCCGAGAGGGCGGGTGGCCACACCTTC
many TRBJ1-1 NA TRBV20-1 CSAGVEGLNTEAFF TGCAGTGCTGGGGTGGAGGGCCTGAACACTGAAGCTTTCTTT
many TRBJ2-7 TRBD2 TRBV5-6 CASSLTSGRLASYEQYF TGTGCCAGCAGCCTGACTAGCGGGAGGCTCGCCTCCTACGAGCAGTACTTC
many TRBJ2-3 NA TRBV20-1 CSAFNPGATTDTQYF TGCAGCGCCTTTAATCCGGGAGCTACTACAGATACGCAGTATTTT
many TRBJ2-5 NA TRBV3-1 CASSQVGASLSQYF TGTGCCAGCAGCCAAGTCGGAGCTTCCTTGTCCCAGTACTTC
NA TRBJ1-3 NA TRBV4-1 CASSQDSTTGNTIYF TGCGCCAGCAGCCAAGATTCGACTACTGGAAACACCATATATTTT
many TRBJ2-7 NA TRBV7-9 CASSSPGALYEQYF TGTGCCAGCAGTTCCCCAGGGGCCCTTTACGAGCAGTACTTC
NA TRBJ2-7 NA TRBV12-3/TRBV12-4 CASSLQDFDEQYF TGTGCCAGCAGTTTACAGGACTTTGACGAGCAGTACTTC
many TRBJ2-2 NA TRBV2 CASSERPQVAGELFF TGTGCCAGCAGTGAACGGCCGCAGGTGGCCGGGGAGCTGTTTTTT
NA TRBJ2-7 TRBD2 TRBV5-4 CASILVGRETEQYF TGTGCCAGCATCTTGGTGGGGCGGGAGACCGAGCAGTACTTC
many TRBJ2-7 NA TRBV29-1 CSVAIGHEQYF TGCAGCGTTGCTATCGGGCACGAGCAGTACTTC
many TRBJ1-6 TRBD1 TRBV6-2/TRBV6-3 CASKAPTGDSPLHF TGTGCCAGCAAGGCTCCTACAGGGGACTCACCCCTCCACTTT
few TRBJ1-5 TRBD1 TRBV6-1 CASRQPGQGIHNQPEHF TGTGCCAGCAGACAACCGGGACAGGGAATCCACAATCAACCCGAGCATTTT
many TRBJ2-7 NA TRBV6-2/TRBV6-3 CASSSPRGIGYEQYF TGTGCCAGCAGCTCCCCGAGAGGGATAGGCTACGAGCAGTACTTC
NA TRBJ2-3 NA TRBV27 CASKELSGWIDTDTQYF TGTGCCAGCAAGGAACTATCGGGATGGATAGACACAGATACGCAGTATTTT